This T cell receptor beta chain derives from a study of blood T cell repertoires in COVID-19. Overall study: Sources were T cells, B-cell-depleted T cells, or PBMCs; the material itself was cDNA or gDNA.

Generated by immunoSEQ multiplex PCR, the TCRdb table keeps only in-frame clones and is missing some. The sample contains roughly 38,000 clones, over 70% of which appear only once. Germline CDR1 is SGHTS and CDR2 is YDEGEE. With 4 bases clipped from V and 5 bases from J, the junction kept 11 bases outside the gene matches. This CDR3 is built from 16 residues. The gene calls are TRBV5-8 and TRBJ1-5; TRBD1 matches at 8 bases. The sample was peripheral blood. This receptor was taken from a man older than 75 with active or convalescent COVID-19. The CDR3 loop reads CASSNDRGGIHQPQHF. The CDR3 DNA sequence: TGTGCCAGCAGCAACGACAGGGGAGGGATACATCAGCCCCAGCATTTT.